This T cell receptor beta chain was identified during a study of T cell responses to AZD1222 COVID-19 vaccine. Generated by immunoSEQ multiplex PCR, the TCRdb table keeps only in-frame clones and is missing some. The sample lists about 94,000 clones, around 90% occurring once. CDR3 length: 14 amino acids. Germline CDR1 and CDR2: SEHNR and FQNEAQ (reference sequence). The V end lost 5 bases, the J end lost 3 bases, and 13 bases lay between the germline ends. This clonotype was sampled from an adult in good health. Sequencing used peripheral blood, obtained on day 0 of AZD1222 vaccination. The chain couples TRBV7-9 to TRBJ1-1; TRBD1 is a possible D gene (6 bases). CDR3 amino acids: CASSRLSGDTEAFF. As DNA, the CDR3 is TGTGCCAGCAGCCGTCTTTCAGGGGACACTGAAGCTTTCTTT.